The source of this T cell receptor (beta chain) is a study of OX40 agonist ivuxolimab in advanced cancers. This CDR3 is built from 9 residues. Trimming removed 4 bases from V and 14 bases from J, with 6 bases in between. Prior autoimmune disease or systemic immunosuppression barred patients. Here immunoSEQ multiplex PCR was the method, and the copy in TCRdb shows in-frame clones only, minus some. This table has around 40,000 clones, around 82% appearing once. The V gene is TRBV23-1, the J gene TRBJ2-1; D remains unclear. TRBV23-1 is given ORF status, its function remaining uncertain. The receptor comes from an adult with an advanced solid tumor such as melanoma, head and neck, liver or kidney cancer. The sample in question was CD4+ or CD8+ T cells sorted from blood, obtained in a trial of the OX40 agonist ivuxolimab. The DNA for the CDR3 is TGCGCCAGCAGTCCCGCCAAGTTCTTC. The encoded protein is CASSPAKFF.